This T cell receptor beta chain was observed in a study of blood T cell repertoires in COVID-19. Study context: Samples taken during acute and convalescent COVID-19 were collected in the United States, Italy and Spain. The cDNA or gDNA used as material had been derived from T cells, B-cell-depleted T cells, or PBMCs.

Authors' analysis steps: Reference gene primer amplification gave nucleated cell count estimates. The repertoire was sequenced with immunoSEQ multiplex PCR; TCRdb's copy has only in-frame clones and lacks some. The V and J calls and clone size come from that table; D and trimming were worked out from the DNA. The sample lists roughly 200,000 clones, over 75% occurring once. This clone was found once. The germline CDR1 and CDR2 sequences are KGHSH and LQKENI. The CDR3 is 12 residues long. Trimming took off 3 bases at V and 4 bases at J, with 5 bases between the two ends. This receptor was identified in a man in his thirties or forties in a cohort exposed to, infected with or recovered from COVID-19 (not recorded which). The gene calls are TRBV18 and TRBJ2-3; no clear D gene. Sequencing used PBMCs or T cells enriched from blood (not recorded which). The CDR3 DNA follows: TGTGCCAGCTCACCGAGCGCAGATACGCAGTATTTT. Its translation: CASSPSADTQYF.